The next 20 T cell receptor beta chains were all read from a single sample in a study of blood T cell repertoires in COVID-19. Sequenced by immunoSEQ multiplex PCR; TCRdb stores in-frame clones only, minus some. The repertoire holds about 150,000 clones, with around 81% as singletons. Sequences were obtained from peripheral blood. The receptors shown here come from a man aged 70-80 years who had recovered from COVID-19.

The rearrangement uses TRBV28 and TRBJ1-5; 9 bases line up with TRBD1. In germline, CDR1 is MDHEN, CDR2 SYDVKM. Trimming at V came to 10 bases and at J to 2 bases, leaving 9 bases not matched to a gene. CDR3 size: 15 residues. For the CDR3, the DNA is TGTGCCACCAATAGACAGGGGGAAGGCAATCAGCCCCAGCATTTT. This codes for CATNRQGEGNQPQHF.

This clone showed up just a few times. The V and J genes are TRBV6-2 or TRBV6-3 and TRBJ1-2; D not resolved. Germline V lookup: CDR1 MNHEY, CDR2 SVGEGT. This CDR3 is built from 13 residues. V lost 5 bases, J lost 2 bases, and 9 bases lay in between. The CDR3 loop is CASSTGRNYGYTF. The CDR3 DNA sequence: TGTGCCAGCAGTACCGGGAGGAACTATGGCTACACCTTC.

The chain uses TRBV3-1 (or the pseudogene TRBV3-2) and TRBJ2-2; 13 nucleotides agree with TRBD2. Looked up from germline, CDR1 is LGHDT and CDR2 is YNNKEL (reference sequence). The CDR3 length is 18 residues. With V trimmed by 1 base and J by 4 bases, 6 bases remained unmatched. The CDR3 DNA reads as TGTGCCAGCAGCCAAGGGGAACTAGCGGGAGGGTTCACCGGGGAGCTGTTTTTT. It yields the protein CASSQGELAGGFTGELFF.

Only a few counts were recorded for this clone. V is TRBV24-1 and J is TRBJ1-5; 9 nucleotides align to TRBD1. Germline-derived CDR1 and CDR2 are KGHDR and SFDVKD. After removal of 2 bases from V and 0 bases from J, the junction contained 7 bases not matched to a gene. This CDR3 contains 18 residues. The CDR3 reads CATSDSGQGTYSNQPQHF. CDR3 DNA sequence: TGTGCCACCAGTGATTCGGGACAGGGCACATATAGCAATCAGCCCCAGCATTTT.

The CDR3 sequence: CASSLYSGRQSQETQYF. For the CDR3, the DNA is TGTGCCAGCAGCTTGTACAGCGGGCGGCAGTCACAAGAGACCCAGTACTTC. The chain employs TRBV5-8 and TRBJ2-5, with D tentatively TRBD2 (6 bases). Germline V gives CDR1 SGHTS, CDR2 YDEGEE. This CDR3 comprises 17 residues. V was trimmed by 1 base and J by 2 bases, leaving 18 bases between them.

The rearrangement uses TRBV6-5 and TRBJ2-7, with a tentative D call TRBD1 (5 bases). V lost 5 bases and J 3 bases, leaving 11 bases between the germline ends. Germline-derived CDR1 and CDR2 are MNHEY and SVGAGI. This CDR3 region has 13 residues. The CDR3 spells CASSTGLGYEQYF. CDR3 DNA sequence: TGTGCCAGCAGTACAGGTTTGGGCTACGAGCAGTACTTC.

The genes are TRBV5-4 and TRBJ1-1, with 8 bases fitting TRBD1. Germline V gene lookup returns CDR1 SGHNT and CDR2 YYREEE (reference sequence). V lost 3 bases and J lost 4; bases outside the gene matches: 5. There are 14 residues in the CDR3. The CDR3 reads CASSYGQGITEAFF. CDR3 DNA: TGTGCCAGCAGCTATGGACAGGGTATCACTGAAGCTTTCTTT. Using reference TRBV5-4 and TRBJ1-1 for the parts outside the CDR3, the full variable domain is ETGVTQSPTHLIKTRGQQVTLRCSSQSGHNTVSWYQQALGQGPQFIFQYYREEENGRGNFPPRFSGLQFPNYSSELNVNALELDDSALYLCASSYGQGITEAFFGQGTRLTVV.

This sequence joins TRBV6-2 or TRBV6-3 and TRBJ2-2, with 11 bases aligning to TRBD2. CDR3 size: 18 residues. V lost 6 bases to trimming and J lost 3 bases; unmatched junction nucleotides: 12. From germline, CDR1 is MNHEY and CDR2 SVGEGT. CDR3 protein: CASSTNLAGGGYTGELFF. DNA of the CDR3: TGTGCCAGCAGCACCAACCTAGCGGGAGGCGGGTACACCGGGGAGCTGTTTTTT.

CDR3 region: CAISESWDSNEQFF. The CDR3 coding sequence is TGTGCCATCAGTGAGTCATGGGACTCCAATGAGCAGTTCTTC. The chain joins TRBV10-3 to TRBJ2-1, with D possibly being TRBD2 (6 bases). The germline CDR1 and CDR2 sequences are ENHRY and SYGVKD. The CDR3 runs 14 residues. Trimming removed 0 bases from V and 6 bases from J, with 9 bases in between.

CDR3 region: CASSYSASYGYTF. DNA of the CDR3: TGTGCCAGCAGTTACTCCGCCAGCTATGGCTACACCTTC. This sequence joins TRBV6-6 and TRBJ1-2; D is unresolved. CDR3 size: 13 residues. The germline V gene encodes CDR1 MNHNY and CDR2 SVGAGI (reference sequence). Between the trimmed V and J ends, which lost 0 bases and 4 bases, there was a span of 6 bases.

Comment on this clone: Other DNA sequences in this sample translate to the same CDR3. The chain employs TRBV7-9 and TRBJ2-1, with D maybe TRBD2 (6 bases). The CDR3 spans 13 residues. V was pared by 3 bases and J by 7 bases, with 10 bases between. The germline V gene encodes CDR1 SEHNR and CDR2 FQNEAQ (reference sequence). This chain's CDR3 is CASSFWGGNEQFF. In nucleotides, the CDR3 is TGTGCCAGCAGCTTCTGGGGAGGTAATGAGCAGTTCTTC.

The chain couples TRBV7-4 to TRBJ2-1; 8 bases agree with TRBD1. This CDR3 is built from 16 residues. The V and J ends lost 4 bases and 4 bases, in that order; junction bases with no gene match: 9. CDR1 is SGHVT and CDR2 is SQSDAQ in the germline V gene. Written as DNA, the CDR3 is TGTGCCAGCAGCTCAGGACAGGGAATTATATACAATGAGCAGTTCTTC. Amino acids: CASSSGQGIIYNEQFF.

This chain joins TRBV27 and TRBJ2-1; the D gene is possibly TRBD1 (5 bases). CDR1 is MNHEY, CDR2 SMNVEV, per germline (reference sequence). The CDR3 sequence is 14 residues long. Trimming shortened V by 3 bases and J by 0 bases, and 6 bases separated the two germline ends. CDR3 in amino acids: CASSFDSSYNEQFF. As DNA, the CDR3 is TGTGCCAGCAGTTTCGACAGCTCCTACAATGAGCAGTTCTTC.

The chain joins TRBV7-8 to TRBJ1-1; 8 bases line up with TRBD1. The germline V gene encodes CDR1 SGHVS and CDR2 FQNEAQ. CDR3 length: 15 amino acids. V shed 1 base, J shed 4 bases, and the junction held 5 bases outside the gene matches. The CDR3 region has the DNA TGTGCCAGCAGCTTAGATTCCGGACAGGGCACTGAAGCTTTCTTT. It is translated as CASSLDSGQGTEAFF.

The CDR3 DNA follows: TGTGCCAGCAGCTGGTCTAGCGGCTCCCACTCCTACGAGCAGTACTTC. This gives the protein CASSWSSGSHSYEQYF. V is TRBV5-6 and J is TRBJ2-7; 7 bases are shared with TRBD2. Germline loops: CDR1 SGHDT, CDR2 YYEEEE. V lost 3 bases, J lost 0 bases, and 9 bases stayed unmatched. The CDR3 is 16 residues long.

V and J are TRBV6-1 and TRBJ1-1; a possible D gene is TRBD1 (6 bases). Germline CDR1 MNHNS, CDR2 SASEGT. The length of the CDR3 is 13 residues. Trimming took 1 base from V and 8 from J, leaving 11 bases between them. The CDR3 spells CASSEGTVGEAFF. In DNA, the CDR3 is TGTGCCAGCAGTGAAGGGACAGTCGGAGAAGCTTTCTTT.

J is TRBJ2-2 and V is TRBV5-5; TRBD1 agrees at 9 bases. Germline V gene data show CDR1 as SGHKS and CDR2 as YYEKEE (reference sequence). J was trimmed by 6 bases and V by 4 bases; bases with no gene match: 4. CDR3 size: 14 residues. In DNA form, the CDR3 reads TGTGCCAGCAGCCGGGACAGGGAGGCCGGGGAGCTGTTTTTT. This sequence encodes CASSRDREAGELFF. The whole variable domain, filled in from reference TRBV5-5 and TRBJ2-2, reads DAGVTQSPTHLIKTRGQQVTLRCSPISGHKSVSWYQQVLGQGPQFIFQYYEKEERGRGNFPDRFSARQFPNYSSELNVNALLLGDSALYLCASSRDREAGELFFGEGSRLTVL.

In regard to this clone: Its ends do not fully match the called genes, so a read error is possible. The chain has TRBV7-7 and TRBJ2-1; 9 positions agree with TRBD2. Germline CDR1 reads SSHAT; CDR2 reads FNYEAQ (reference sequence). The CDR3 has 17 amino acids. CDR3 nucleotide sequence: TGTGCTAGCAGCTTAGGCGCGGGAGGGATTGCAGACAATGAGCAGTTCTTC. This gives the protein CASSLGAGGIADNEQFF.

This clone was detected a few times. The chain recombines TRBV2 with TRBJ1-1; perhaps TRBD1 as D (6 bases). The germline gives CDR1 SNHLY, CDR2 FYNNEI. The CDR3 has 13 amino acids. Deletions cut 3 bases from V and 5 bases from J, with 10 bases between. The CDR3 is CASSDGQGTEAFF. For the CDR3, the DNA is TGTGCCAGCAGTGATGGGCAGGGGACTGAAGCTTTCTTT.

The chain joins TRBV6-5 to TRBJ2-1; D is unresolved. This CDR3 comprises 12 residues. CDR1 is MNHEY, CDR2 SVGAGI, per germline. Trimming removed 6 bases at V and 9 bases at J, with 12 bases between. The CDR3 coding sequence is TGTGCCAGCAGCCCACCCGAGAGTGAGCAGTTCTTC. Protein sequence: CASSPPESEQFF.